The 18 T cell receptor beta chains reported below all come from one sample, sequenced in a study of blood T cell repertoires in COVID-19. Sequenced by immunoSEQ multiplex PCR; TCRdb stores in-frame clones only, minus some. There are about 270,000 clones in the sample; roughly nine tenths occur only once, and 2.4% lies in the top ten. The sample taken for sequencing was PBMCs or T cells enriched from blood (not recorded which). Every receptor here comes from a woman under 30 who had recovered from COVID-19.

The chain combines TRBV10-3 with TRBJ2-5; possible D gene TRBD1, 6 bases. The CDR3 runs to 15 residues. The germline V gene encodes CDR1 ENHRY and CDR2 SYGVKD. The germline V and J ends were trimmed by 10 bases and 1 base, with 19 bases remaining between them. The CDR3 here is CATRDYGQSQETQYF. The CDR3 nucleotides read TGTGCCACCCGGGATTACGGACAGAGCCAAGAGACCCAGTACTTC.

CDR3 nucleotides: TGTGCCAGCACCCGGGACAGGGGCAACACTGAAGCTTTCTTT. This gives the protein CASTRDRGNTEAFF. The genes are TRBV9 and TRBJ1-1; 10 bases are shared with TRBD1. Germline V lookup: CDR1 SGDLS, CDR2 YYNGEE. The CDR3 spans 14 residues. V was pared by 6 bases and J by 2 bases, with 4 bases of the junction left unmatched.

The chain has TRBV9 and TRBJ2-1; 8 nucleotides agree with TRBD2. This CDR3 contains 15 residues. Germline V lookup: CDR1 SGDLS, CDR2 YYNGEE. V lost 7 bases, J lost 3 bases, and 9 bases stayed unmatched. CDR3 sequence reads: CASYTMRGVYNEQFF. The DNA of the CDR3 is TGTGCCAGCTATACTATGCGGGGGGTCTACAATGAGCAGTTCTTC.

The chain combines TRBV24-1 with TRBJ2-5, with 10 bases that match TRBD2. Germline-derived CDR1 and CDR2 are KGHDR and SFDVKD. Trimming took 4 bases from V and 5 from J; bases not matched to a gene: 6. The CDR3 covers 15 residues. The DNA of the CDR3 is TGTGCCACCAGTGAAAGCGGGGGGGCAGAGGAGACCCAGTACTTC. This sequence encodes CATSESGGAEETQYF.

The gene calls are TRBV7-8 and TRBJ2-7; D not certain. This CDR3 has 14 residues. The germline CDR1 and CDR2 sequences are SGHVS and FQNEAQ. The V end was cut by 1 base, the J end by 1 base, with 8 bases between. DNA of the CDR3: TGTGCCAGCAGCTTAGGCCACAGTTCCTACGAGCAGTACTTC. Protein: CASSLGHSSYEQYF.

V and J are TRBV14 and TRBJ2-4, with D unresolved. The CDR3 runs 16 residues. Germline V gives CDR1 SGHDN, CDR2 FVKESK. V was shortened by 0 bases and J by 0 bases, with 9 bases between the two germline ends. CDR3 sequence (DNA): TGTGCCAGCAGCCAAGATGGGCCGCTAGCCAAAAACATTCAGTACTTC. This gives the protein CASSQDGPLAKNIQYF.

This clone was counted once. The J gene is TRBJ1-2, the V gene TRBV3-1 (or the pseudogene TRBV3-2); possible D gene TRBD1, 6 bases. With 0 bases removed from V and 4 bases from J, the gap between germline ends came to 18 bases. This CDR3 is built from 17 residues. The germline V gene encodes CDR1 LGHDT and CDR2 YNNKEL (reference sequence). CDR3 loop: CASSQEPLDSLFYGYTF. The CDR3, as DNA: TGTGCCAGCAGCCAAGAACCCTTGGACAGCCTATTCTATGGCTACACCTTC.

This clone occurred a few times. This sequence joins TRBV5-1 and TRBJ1-6; TRBD1 might be the D (6 bases). Per the germline V gene, CDR1 is SGHRS and CDR2 is YFSETQ. The length of the CDR3 is 16 residues. Trimming removed 3 bases from V and 5 bases from J, with 15 bases in between. The CDR3 DNA sequence: TGCGCCAGCAGCTGGCAGGGGCCTCGGGATAATTCACCCCTCCACTTT. This translates into CASSWQGPRDNSPLHF.

The chain recombines TRBV7-9 with TRBJ1-3; TRBD1 agrees at 8 bases. In germline, CDR1 is SEHNR, CDR2 FQNEAQ (reference sequence). V was pared by 7 bases and J by 3 bases, with 11 bases of the junction left unmatched. The CDR3 totals 16 residues. The CDR3 here is CASTLSTGEYGNTIYF. The CDR3 coding sequence is TGTGCCAGCACCCTTTCGACAGGGGAGTATGGAAACACCATATATTTT.

The chain combines TRBV24-1 with TRBJ2-1, with 7 bases matching TRBD2. The CDR3 runs 17 residues. Trimming cost V 2 bases and J 4 bases; bases outside gene matches: 10. Germline values: CDR1 KGHDR, CDR2 SFDVKD. The CDR3 DNA sequence: TGTGCCACCAGTGATTCACATAGCGGGCCCTGTTACAATGAGCAGTTCTTC. This codes for CATSDSHSGPCYNEQFF.

The chain links TRBV11-2 to TRBJ1-2; D gene ambiguous. The V end lost 0 bases, the J end lost 8 bases, and 13 bases lay between the germline ends. The germline V gene has CDR1 SGHAT and CDR2 FQNNGV. The CDR3 spans 14 residues. In DNA, the CDR3 is TGTGCCAGCAGCTTAGAAGGTGGCACGGGAGGCTACACCTTC. Amino acids: CASSLEGGTGGYTF. Full variable domain (outside the CDR3, taken from reference TRBV11-2 and TRBJ1-2): EAGVAQSPRYKIIEKRQSVAFWCNPISGHATLYWYQQILGQGPKLLIQFQNNGVVDDSQLPKDRFSAERLKGVDSTLKIQPAKLEDSAVYLCASSLEGGTGGYTFGSGTRLTVV.

The rearrangement uses TRBV5-8 and TRBJ1-3; no definite D call. The CDR3 spans 14 residues. Germline CDR1 reads SGHTS; CDR2 reads YDEGEE. With 2 bases removed from V and 0 bases from J, the gap between germline ends came to 6 bases. CDR3 sequence: CASSLQNSGNTIYF. The CDR3 DNA is TGTGCCAGCAGCTTACAGAACTCTGGAAACACCATATATTTT.

The chain is built from TRBV5-1 and TRBJ1-6, with D maybe TRBD1 (5 bases). V lost 4 bases and J lost 6, with 11 bases in between. This CDR3 comprises 14 residues. Germline V gene sequence: CDR1 SGHRS, CDR2 YFSETQ. The CDR3 sequence: CASSQTVGNSPLHF. The CDR3 DNA follows: TGCGCCAGCAGCCAGACAGTCGGTAATTCACCCCTCCACTTT.

V and J are TRBV29-1 and TRBJ1-2; 7 nucleotides line up with TRBD1. CDR1 is SQVTM and CDR2 is ANQGSEA in the germline V gene. This CDR3 spans 14 amino acids. V trimming: 5 bases; J trimming: 1 base; junction bases outside the gene matches: 7. CDR3 DNA: TGCAGCGTTCCGACAGGGATAGGTAACTATGGCTACACCTTC. As protein: CSVPTGIGNYGYTF.

In its sample, this clone was seen once. The gene calls are TRBV30 and TRBJ1-1; no firm D call. This CDR3 comprises 12 residues. The V gene's germline CDR1 is GTSNPN and CDR2 SVGIG (reference sequence). Trimming pared 1 base from V and 4 bases from J, leaving 7 bases between. Written as DNA, the CDR3 is TGTGCCTGGAGTGGGCCGGGCACTGAAGCTTTCTTT. Protein product: CAWSGPGTEAFF.

The chain uses TRBV5-6 and TRBJ1-1; TRBD1 might be the D (6 bases). The CDR3 contains 13 residues. Trimming pared 3 bases from V and 7 bases from J, leaving 13 bases between. Germline V CDR1 and CDR2: SGHDT, YYEEEE. CDR3 DNA: TGTGCCAGCAGCTCAGGGGCGCGAGGTGAAGCTTTCTTT. Translation: CASSSGARGEAFF.

V is TRBV6-5 and J is TRBJ2-7, with 12 positions matching TRBD1. J gave up 5 bases and V 10 bases, and 12 bases lay outside the gene matches. Per germline, CDR1 MNHEY and CDR2 SVGAGI. The length of the CDR3 is 15 residues. The CDR3 DNA reads TGTGCCACTCTAAATCCGGGACAGGGGGCCCACGAGCAGTACTTC. It specifies CATLNPGQGAHEQYF.

The genes are TRBV2 and TRBJ1-2, with a possible D match to TRBD1 (6 bases). Germline V gene sequence: CDR1 SNHLY, CDR2 FYNNEI. Trimming stripped 7 bases from V and 6 bases from J, with 15 bases between. The CDR3 is 13 amino acids. CDR3 DNA sequence: TGTGCCAGCACCGCTCAGGGGAATCATGGCTACACCTTC. It yields the protein CASTAQGNHGYTF.